One and the same sample provided the 5 T cell receptor beta chains below, sequenced in a study of blood T cell repertoires in COVID-19. Sequencing used immunoSEQ multiplex PCR; TCRdb keeps in-frame clones, though not all of them. Of 150,000 to 190,000 clones listed, 75% to 85% are singletons. The specimen sequenced was peripheral blood. Receptors were obtained from a man aged 55-75 years with acute or convalescent COVID-19.

This chain connects TRBV5-6 to TRBJ1-1; 8 positions agree with TRBD1. V trimming: 4 bases; J trimming: 0 bases; junction bases outside the gene matches: 5. CDR1 is SGHDT and CDR2 is YYEEEE in the germline V gene. This CDR3 contains 15 residues. The DNA for the CDR3 is TGTGCCAGCAGCATGACAGGGGTAATGAACACTGAAGCTTTCTTT. It is translated as CASSMTGVMNTEAFF.

This chain links TRBV10-3 with TRBJ2-5; TRBD2 aligns across 7 bases. The CDR3 runs 11 residues. V shed 6 bases, J shed 5 bases, and the junction held 0 bases outside the gene matches. The germline V gene has CDR1 ENHRY and CDR2 SYGVKD. The CDR3 region is CAIRGGETQYF. CDR3 DNA: TGTGCCATCAGGGGGGGGGAGACCCAGTACTTC.

The gene calls are TRBV28 and TRBJ1-2; TRBD1 matches at 8 bases. V trimming: 5 bases; J trimming: 8 bases; junction bases outside the gene matches: 13. Per the germline V gene, CDR1 is MDHEN and CDR2 is SYDVKM. CDR3 length: 15 residues. The CDR3 spells CASSLPRGRFSGYTF. The CDR3 nucleotides are TGTGCCAGCAGTCTTCCCAGGGGGCGTTTTTCCGGCTACACCTTC.

The chain joins TRBV15 to TRBJ2-1, with D perhaps TRBD2 (5 bases). Trimming removed 0 bases at V and 2 bases at J, with 8 bases between. This CDR3 comprises 15 residues. Germline loops: CDR1 LNHNV, CDR2 YYDKDF (reference sequence). The CDR3 DNA follows: TGTGCCACCAGCAGAGATTTCGGGGCCTACAATGAGCAGTTCTTC. Protein sequence: CATSRDFGAYNEQFF.

The V and J genes are TRBV6-5 and TRBJ2-1, with a weak D call TRBD1 (6 bases). The V and J ends lost 7 bases and 7 bases respectively, with 14 bases between them. The V gene's germline CDR1 is MNHEY and CDR2 SVGAGI. This CDR3 is 13 amino acids long. For the CDR3, the DNA is TGTGCCAGCAACAGGGACCCCAAGAATGAGCAGTTCTTC. Translated, it gives CASNRDPKNEQFF.